This is a list of T cell receptor beta chains from one sample in a study of T cell changes during pregnancy in multiple sclerosis. This table comes from immunoSEQ multiplex PCR, and its TCRdb copy is limited to in-frame clones, with some not included. The sample carries just under 65,000 clones, roughly 96% recorded once. Sequences were derived from CD8+ T cells from peripheral blood mononuclear cells, sampled after pregnancy. Every receptor here comes from a female donor with multiple sclerosis, enrolled in a pregnancy study. Each CDR3 is given with its conserved first and last residue. The D gene is left open where the match is weak. The size of a clone is reported for some rows only, either as once, few or many, or as a class for expanded clones.

V gene,J gene,D gene,clone size,CDR3 protein,CDR3 DNA
TRBV11-1,TRBJ1-1,NA,NA,CASSEYRDYNTEAFF,TGTGCCAGCAGCGAGTACCGGGACTACAACACTGAAGCTTTCTTT
TRBV9,TRBJ2-1,NA,NA,CASSVDGQLRDEQFF,TGTGCCAGCAGCGTAGACGGACAGCTGAGGGATGAGCAGTTCTTC
TRBV27,TRBJ1-3,NA,NA,CASSPSAVVYSGNTIYF,TGTGCCAGCAGCCCAAGCGCTGTGGTCTACTCTGGAAACACCATATATTTT
TRBV30,TRBJ2-3,NA,NA,CAWSVGTGGTQYF,TGTGCCTGGAGCGTCGGGACCGGGGGTACGCAGTATTTT
TRBV2,TRBJ2-3,TRBD2,NA,CATLAGGPPDTQYF,TGTGCCACCCTAGCGGGAGGGCCGCCAGATACGCAGTATTTT
TRBV27,TRBJ2-1,TRBD2,NA,CASKLEVQREYQFF,TGTGCCAGCAAACTCGAAGTGCAGCGGGAGTACCAGTTCTTC
TRBV2,TRBJ2-5,NA,once,CASRTPNQETQYF,TGTGCCTCCCGGACACCTAACCAAGAGACCCAGTACTTC
TRBV7-2,TRBJ2-1,NA,NA,CASSLAVGPSGSYNEQFF,TGTGCCAGCAGCTTAGCGGTGGGCCCCAGCGGCTCCTACAATGAGCAGTTCTTC
TRBV7-9,TRBJ2-1,TRBD2,NA,CASSPGGRGDNEQFF,TGTGCCAGCAGCCCCGGCGGACGGGGGGACAATGAGCAGTTCTTC
TRBV7-2,TRBJ2-1,TRBD2,NA,CASSAGTSGFVYNEQFF,TGTGCCAGCAGCGCCGGGACTAGCGGGTTCGTTTACAATGAGCAGTTCTTC
TRBV4-3,TRBJ2-2,NA,NA,CASSQDSGVNTGELFF,TGCGCCAGCAGCCAAGACTCGGGGGTGAACACCGGGGAGCTGTTTTTT
TRBV30,TRBJ2-6,NA,NA,CAWALGSRANVLTF,TGTGCCTGGGCACTCGGTAGTAGGGCCAACGTCCTGACTTTC
TRBV5-1,TRBJ2-7,TRBD2,NA,CASSLFGSGRLSYEQYF,TGCGCCAGCAGCTTGTTTGGTAGCGGGAGGCTCTCCTACGAGCAGTACTTC
TRBV5-5,TRBJ2-5,TRBD1,NA,CASSPWDSQETQYF,TGTGCCAGCAGCCCGTGGGACAGCCAAGAGACCCAGTACTTC
TRBV7-8,TRBJ1-1,NA,NA,CASSSTNTEAFF,TGTGCCAGCAGTTCTACGAACACTGAAGCTTTCTTT
TRBV29-1,TRBJ1-1,NA,NA,CSVPAGGKTEAFF,TGCAGCGTCCCCGCCGGGGGGAAAACTGAAGCTTTCTTT
TRBV5-4,TRBJ2-7,TRBD1,NA,CASTKRDSLRDEQYF,TGTGCCAGCACCAAAAGGGACAGTCTCCGCGACGAGCAGTACTTC
TRBV6-5,TRBJ2-7,TRBD2,NA,CASSYVAGVRYEQYF,TGTGCCAGCAGTTATGTAGCGGGGGTCCGCTACGAGCAGTACTTC
TRBV19,TRBJ1-5,NA,once,CASKAGDQPQHF,TGTGCCAGTAAGGCAGGCGATCAGCCCCAGCATTTT
TRBV28,TRBJ2-1,TRBD2,NA,CASSRLAGGMSEQFF,TGTGCCAGCAGTCGACTAGCGGGAGGGATGAGTGAGCAGTTCTTC
TRBV10-3,TRBJ1-2,NA,NA,CAISEPKGGGTHGYTF,TGTGCCATCAGTGAGCCGAAGGGAGGGGGGACTCATGGCTACACCTTC
TRBV6-4,TRBJ2-5,TRBD2,once,CASRGGAPVRKETQYF,TGTGCCAGTCGGGGGGGGGCCCCCGTAAGGAAGGAGACCCAGTACTTC